What follows describes a single T cell receptor beta chain. Its antigen is undetermined. Cultured CD4+ T-cell DNA underwent Oncomine TCR Beta short-read sequencing. TCRdb used MiXCR to reprocess the PCR reads, holding one entry per CDR3 protein. The sample contains roughly 13,000 distinct CDR3 sequences, around 67% of which appear only once. Germline lookup yields CDR1 GTSNPN and CDR2 SVGIG (reference sequence). The V end was cut by 3 bases, the J end by 14 bases, with 16 bases between. The CDR3 consists of 11 residues. The data belong to a study of vaccination and CD4 T cells after COVID-19. As for the study in general: Median time from second vaccine dose to sampling was approximately 69 days (14 to 241). Overlapping SARS-CoV-2, HCoV-NL63, HCoV-OC43 and HCoV-229E spike peptides were used to stimulate cells.

Indicated treatment: 10-day PBMC culture with coronavirus spike peptide pools or control peptides (ViraFEST assay). First, ViraFEST expanded antigen-specific T cells with peptide pools, and next it sequenced the TCRs. Sequenced sample: CD4+ T cells from blood, cultured in vitro. The rearrangement joins TRBV30 to TRBJ1-2, with D unresolved. The TCR was taken from a human donor who had recovered from COVID-19. DNA for the CDR3: TGTGCCTGGAGCCAACTGGACCTTTGGACCTTC. Translating it yields CAWSQLDLWTF.